This is a list of T cell receptor beta chains from one sample in a study of T-cell memory formation after mild COVID-19. Each CDR3 protein gets one entry after TCRdb re-called the 5' RACE reads with MiXCR. The sample records approximately 570,000 distinct CDR3 sequences, about a sixth being singletons. Sequencing used PBMCs or a T cell subset sorted from them (not recorded which). Every receptor here comes from an adult woman who had mild COVID-19 (a few samples of this study predate the infection). Cell type and time point are not known. The conserved cysteine and the conserved F or W are not part of the CDR3 here.

J	V	CDR3
TRBJ2-7	TRBV4-1	ASSPGGDRAYEQY
TRBJ2-3	TRBV30	AWSPTTRSTDTQY
TRBJ1-1	TRBV9	ASSVGDRADTEAF
TRBJ2-5	TRBV7-6	ASRDERQGWQETQY
TRBJ2-7	TRBV11-3	ASSLMKYEQY
TRBJ2-6	TRBV2	AIGALGANVLT
TRBJ1-4	TRBV5-1	ASSPNRGSREKLF
TRBJ2-7	TRBV7-9	ASSPPTGQTYEQY
TRBJ1-3	TRBV29-1	SVQNTGGAGNTIY
TRBJ2-1	TRBV6-6	ASSFEGLAGFDEQF
TRBJ1-2	TRBV5-1	ASSSREGQHYGYT
TRBJ2-3	TRBV21-1	ASSKEERGRRVDTQY
TRBJ2-1	TRBV18	ASSPPSGVHEQF
TRBJ1-5	TRBV20-1	SAMDRGTYSNQPQH
TRBJ2-3	TRBV15	ATSRTGETDTQY